These 19 T cell receptor beta chains originate from one sample sequenced in a study of blood T cell repertoires in COVID-19. The repertoire was sequenced with immunoSEQ multiplex PCR; TCRdb's copy has only in-frame clones and lacks some. The table has 300,000 or so clones, roughly nine tenths seen once. The sample consisted of PBMCs or T cells enriched from blood (not recorded which). The receptor source for this set is a man between 60 and 75 years old who had recovered from COVID-19.

The chain is built from TRBV5-6 and TRBJ2-7; D gene unclear. The ends were cut back, 0 bases at V and 5 bases at J, with 6 bases in the middle. There are 12 residues in the CDR3. Germline assignment: CDR1 SGHDT and CDR2 YYEEEE. This CDR3 is CASSLVVNEQYF. The CDR3 DNA follows: TGTGCCAGCAGCTTGGTTGTTAACGAGCAGTACTTC. The full variable domain, with the rest looked up from reference TRBV5-6 and TRBJ2-7, is DAGVTQSPTHLIKTRGQQVTLRCSPKSGHDTVSWYQQALGQGPQFIFQYYEEEERQRGNFPDRFSGHQFPNYSSELNVNALLLGDSALYLCASSLVVNEQYFGPGTRLTVT.

The chain recombines TRBV6-5 with TRBJ1-1, with D unclear. V shed 5 bases and J shed 8 bases, with 12 bases lying between them. This CDR3 contains 12 residues. The germline CDR1 and CDR2 sequences are MNHEY and SVGAGI. In DNA, the CDR3 is TGTGCCAGCAGTCCTCCCCTAGGAGAAGCTTTCTTT. Translation: CASSPPLGEAFF.

The V and J genes are TRBV11-3 and TRBJ1-1; TRBD1 agrees at 10 bases. The CDR3 has 14 amino acids. The V gene end was trimmed by 4 bases and the J gene end by 7 bases; junction bases not matched to a gene: 6. CDR1 is SGHNT and CDR2 is YENEEA in the germline V gene. Here the CDR3 reads CASSSTGTGVEAFF. The CDR3 nucleotides are TGTGCCAGCAGCTCAACCGGGACAGGGGTTGAAGCTTTCTTT.

This clone has more than one count but fewer than ten. The V gene is TRBV7-2, the J gene TRBJ2-7; 12 bases fit TRBD2. The CDR3 extends over 16 amino acids. V was pared by 5 bases and J by 3 bases, with 8 bases of the junction left unmatched. In germline, CDR1 is SGHTA, CDR2 FQGNSA. CDR3 DNA: TGTGCCAGCAGCCCCGGGACTAGCGGGTCCGGCTACGAGCAGTACTTC. Encoded protein: CASSPGTSGSGYEQYF.

The chain recombines TRBV5-1 with TRBJ2-3; D is undetermined. This CDR3 has 13 amino acids. V was shortened by 1 base and J by 1 base, with 4 bases between the two germline ends. Per germline, CDR1 SGHRS and CDR2 YFSETQ. The DNA for the CDR3 is TGCGCCAGCAGCTTGATCGGCACAGATACGCAGTATTTT. This gives the protein CASSLIGTDTQYF.

The chain carries TRBV6-5 and TRBJ1-1; 9 positions agree with TRBD1. In germline, CDR1 is MNHEY, CDR2 SVGAGI. The CDR3 length is 16 residues. The V gene end was trimmed by 2 bases and the J gene end by 1 base; junction bases not matched to a gene: 5. CDR3: CASSYTDRGSNTEAFF. CDR3 nucleotide sequence: TGTGCCAGCAGTTACACAGACAGGGGGTCGAACACTGAAGCTTTCTTT.

This rearrangement joins TRBV9 to TRBJ2-1, with 9 bases identical to TRBD2. This CDR3 has 16 amino acids. Trimming took 4 bases from V and 7 from J; bases not matched to a gene: 12. Germline V lookup: CDR1 SGDLS, CDR2 YYNGEE. CDR3 in amino acids: CASSPIAGGPGNEQFF. The CDR3 DNA reads as TGTGCCAGCAGCCCAATCGCGGGGGGGCCTGGGAATGAGCAGTTCTTC.

The chain is built from TRBV9 and TRBJ1-1; no definite D call. Per the germline V gene, CDR1 is SGDLS and CDR2 is YYNGEE. Trimming left V 3 bases short and J 7 bases short, with 7 bases between. The CDR3 spans 11 residues. The CDR3 sequence: CASSGPGEAFF. The CDR3 region has the DNA TGTGCCAGCAGCGGCCCAGGTGAAGCTTTCTTT. The whole variable domain, filled in from reference TRBV9 and TRBJ1-1, reads DSGVTQTPKHLITATGQRVTLRCSPRSGDLSVYWYQQSLDQGLQFLIQYYNGEERAKGNILERFSAQQFPDLHSELNLSSLELGDSALYFCASSGPGEAFFGQGTRLTVV.

Regarding this clone: Since no conserved phenylalanine or tryptophan closes the CDR3, a read error is the likely cause. No DNA is shown, since the ends of the CDR3 on it are uncertain; the CDR3 is the one TCRdb lists. The chain couples TRBV12-3 or TRBV12-4 to TRBJ2-4; the D segment call TRBD2 is taken from the table without a DNA check. The CDR3 spans 9 amino acids, including both terminal residues. The CDR3 region is CASSLYPPL.

The chain couples TRBV2 to TRBJ1-5, with D possibly TRBD1 on 5 matching bases. Trimming left V 5 bases short and J 5 bases short, with 10 bases between. Germline V lookup: CDR1 SNHLY, CDR2 FYNNEI. The CDR3 runs 13 residues. CDR3 protein: CASSQTGDQPQHF. CDR3 DNA sequence: TGTGCCAGCAGTCAAACGGGGGATCAGCCCCAGCATTTT.

This clone is a singleton in its sample. V gene TRBV4-2 combines with J gene TRBJ1-1; TRBD1 matches 9 bases. Per germline, CDR1 LGHNA and CDR2 YNFKEQ. After removal of 5 bases from V and 1 base from J, the junction contained 5 bases not matched to a gene. CDR3 size: 15 residues. For the CDR3, the DNA is TGTGCCAGCAGCAAGGCGGGACAGGGGAACACTGAAGCTTTCTTT. Translated, it gives CASSKAGQGNTEAFF.

V usage is TRBV27 and J usage is TRBJ1-5; 7 nucleotides align to TRBD1. The CDR3 length is 14 residues. Per the germline V gene, CDR1 is MNHEY and CDR2 is SMNVEV (reference sequence). The V segment lost 0 bases and the J segment 7 bases; nucleotides outside the gene matches: 3. CDR3 protein: CASSLSRQGQPQHF. CDR3 DNA sequence: TGTGCCAGCAGTTTATCGAGACAGGGACAGCCCCAGCATTTT.

The chain couples TRBV4-3 to TRBJ2-7; 10 nucleotides align to TRBD1. Germline CDR1 LGHNA, CDR2 YSLEER. V was clipped by 1 base and J by 6 bases; unmatched bases: 12. This CDR3 comprises 17 residues. The CDR3 here is CASSQALLDRGRGEQYF. In DNA, the CDR3 is TGCGCCAGCAGCCAAGCCCTCCTCGACAGGGGGCGGGGCGAGCAGTACTTC.

The rearrangement joins TRBV10-2 to TRBJ1-6; D possibly corresponds to TRBD1 (6 bases). The V gene lost 3 bases and the J gene lost 1 base, with 10 bases spanning the gap. The CDR3 contains 16 residues. Germline assignment: CDR1 WSHSY and CDR2 SAAADI. The CDR3 loop reads CASSEYRESYNSPLHF. DNA for the CDR3: TGCGCCAGCAGTGAATACAGGGAGTCCTATAATTCACCCCTCCACTTT.

The genes are TRBV2 and TRBJ1-2; TRBD1 matches at 10 bases. CDR3 size: 13 residues. V gave up 8 bases and J gave up 7 bases; unmatched junction bases: 7. CDR1 and CDR2 (germline): SNHLY, FYNNEI. The CDR3 is CASEGQGRSGYTF. The DNA for the CDR3 is TGTGCCAGCGAGGGACAGGGGAGGAGTGGCTACACCTTC.

J is TRBJ1-2 and V is TRBV18; D is possibly TRBD1 (5 bases). The CDR3 runs 14 residues. Deletions cut 3 bases from V and 2 bases from J, with 10 bases between. The germline CDR1 and CDR2 sequences are KGHSH and LQKENI. Here the CDR3 reads CASSPQGTNYGYTF. Written as DNA, the CDR3 is TGTGCCAGCTCACCGCAGGGAACCAACTATGGCTACACCTTC.

Only a few counts were recorded for this clone. The rearrangement links TRBV6-2 or TRBV6-3 to TRBJ2-1; TRBD2 is a possible D gene (5 bases). The CDR3 totals 14 residues. V lost 0 bases to trimming and J lost 9 bases, with 12 bases between them. Germline V lookup: CDR1 MNHEY, CDR2 SVGEGT. The CDR3 DNA reads as TGTGCCAGCAGTTACTCCGGCGGGTTTGGTGAGCAGTTCTTC. Translation: CASSYSGGFGEQFF.

This sequence joins TRBV10-3 and TRBJ1-6; D may be TRBD1 (5 bases). Germline lookup yields CDR1 ENHRY and CDR2 SYGVKD. This CDR3 region has 15 residues. V lost 0 bases to trimming and J lost 10 bases, with 13 bases between them. CDR3 residues: CAISESGRGGSPLHF. CDR3 coding DNA: TGTGCCATCAGTGAGTCCGGAAGGGGAGGCTCACCCCTCCACTTT.

The rearrangement joins TRBV4-2 to TRBJ2-1, with 10 bases matching TRBD2. The length of the CDR3 is 15 residues. Per the germline V gene, CDR1 is LGHNA and CDR2 is YNFKEQ. The V gene end was trimmed by 3 bases and the J gene end by 5 bases; junction bases not matched to a gene: 4. The CDR3 loop reads CASSQQRGGNNEQFF. The CDR3 DNA reads TGTGCCAGCAGCCAGCAGCGGGGGGGAAACAATGAGCAGTTCTTC.